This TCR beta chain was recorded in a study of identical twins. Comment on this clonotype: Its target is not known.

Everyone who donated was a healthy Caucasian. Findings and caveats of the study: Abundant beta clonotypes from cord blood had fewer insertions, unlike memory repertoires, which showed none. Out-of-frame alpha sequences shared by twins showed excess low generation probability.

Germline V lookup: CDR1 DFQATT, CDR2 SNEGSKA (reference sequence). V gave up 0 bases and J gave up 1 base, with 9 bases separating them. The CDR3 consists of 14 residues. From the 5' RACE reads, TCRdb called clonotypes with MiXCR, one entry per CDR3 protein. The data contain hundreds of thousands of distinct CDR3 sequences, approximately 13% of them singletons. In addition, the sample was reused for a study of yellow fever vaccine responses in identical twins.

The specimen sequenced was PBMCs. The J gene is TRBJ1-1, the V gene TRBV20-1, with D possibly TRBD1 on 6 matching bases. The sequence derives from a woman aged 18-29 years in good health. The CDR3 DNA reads TGCAGTGCTAGAGATCCCAGGGGGAACACTGAAGCTTTCTTT. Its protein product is CSARDPRGNTEAFF.